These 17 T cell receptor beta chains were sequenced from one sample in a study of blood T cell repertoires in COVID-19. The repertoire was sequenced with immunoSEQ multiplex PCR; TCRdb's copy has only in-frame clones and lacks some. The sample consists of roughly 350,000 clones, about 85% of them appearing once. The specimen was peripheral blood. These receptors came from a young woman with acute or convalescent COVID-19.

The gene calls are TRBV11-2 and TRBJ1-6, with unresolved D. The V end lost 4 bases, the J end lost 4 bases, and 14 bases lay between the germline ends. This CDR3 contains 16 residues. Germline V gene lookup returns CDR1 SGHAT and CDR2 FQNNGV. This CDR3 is CASSSRSSRYNSPLHF. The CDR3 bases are TGTGCCAGCAGCTCCCGTAGTAGTAGATATAATTCACCCCTCCACTTT.

The CDR3: CASSAPRASGSYEQYF. The CDR3 region has the DNA TGTGCCAGCAGCGCCCCCCGGGCTAGCGGCTCCTACGAGCAGTACTTC. The chain joins TRBV9 to TRBJ2-7; TRBD2 matches at 7 bases. Trimming at V came to 3 bases and at J to 0 bases, leaving 9 bases not matched to a gene. Germline CDR1 reads SGDLS; CDR2 reads YYNGEE. The length of the CDR3 is 16 residues. The full variable domain, in which reference TRBV9 and TRBJ2-7 provide the parts outside the CDR3, is DSGVTQTPKHLITATGQRVTLRCSPRSGDLSVYWYQQSLDQGLQFLIQYYNGEERAKGNILERFSAQQFPDLHSELNLSSLELGDSALYFCASSAPRASGSYEQYFGPGTRLTVT.

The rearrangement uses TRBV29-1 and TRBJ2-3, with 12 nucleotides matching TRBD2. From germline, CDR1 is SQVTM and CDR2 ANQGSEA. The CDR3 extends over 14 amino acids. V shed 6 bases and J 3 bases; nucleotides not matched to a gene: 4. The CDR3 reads CSVTSGSWTDTQYF. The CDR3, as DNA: TGCAGCGTGACTAGCGGGAGTTGGACAGATACGCAGTATTTT.

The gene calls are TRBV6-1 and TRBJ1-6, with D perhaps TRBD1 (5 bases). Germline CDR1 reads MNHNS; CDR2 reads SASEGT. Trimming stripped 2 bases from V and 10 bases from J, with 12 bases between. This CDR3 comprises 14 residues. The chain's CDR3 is CASSEQGGESPLHF. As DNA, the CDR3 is TGTGCCAGCAGTGAACAGGGCGGGGAATCACCCCTCCACTTT.

In nucleotides, the CDR3 is TGTGCCAGCAGCGTAGAGCTGCAGGGGTCCCCCCTCCACTTT. This gives the protein CASSVELQGSPLHF. The chain links TRBV9 to TRBJ1-6, with D perhaps matching TRBD1 (6 bases). V shed 0 bases and J shed 13 bases, with 14 bases lying between them. The germline gives CDR1 SGDLS, CDR2 YYNGEE. This CDR3 is 14 amino acids long.

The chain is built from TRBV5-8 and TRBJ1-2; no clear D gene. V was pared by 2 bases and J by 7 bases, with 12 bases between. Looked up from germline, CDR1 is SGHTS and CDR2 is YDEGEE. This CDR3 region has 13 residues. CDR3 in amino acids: CASSFPPLSGYTF. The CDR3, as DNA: TGTGCCAGCAGCTTCCCACCACTTAGTGGCTACACCTTC.

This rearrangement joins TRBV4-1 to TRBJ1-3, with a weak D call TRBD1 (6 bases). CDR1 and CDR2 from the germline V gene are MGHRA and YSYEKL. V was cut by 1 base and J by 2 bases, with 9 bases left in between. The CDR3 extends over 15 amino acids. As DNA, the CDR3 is TGCGCCAGCAGCCAAGGTCCAGGGGCTGGAAACACCATATATTTT. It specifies CASSQGPGAGNTIYF.

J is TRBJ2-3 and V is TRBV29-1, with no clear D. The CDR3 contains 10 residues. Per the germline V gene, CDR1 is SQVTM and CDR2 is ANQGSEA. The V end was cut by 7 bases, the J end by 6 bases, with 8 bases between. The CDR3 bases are TGCAGCGCTGTCTCCGATACGCAGTATTTT. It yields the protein CSAVSDTQYF.

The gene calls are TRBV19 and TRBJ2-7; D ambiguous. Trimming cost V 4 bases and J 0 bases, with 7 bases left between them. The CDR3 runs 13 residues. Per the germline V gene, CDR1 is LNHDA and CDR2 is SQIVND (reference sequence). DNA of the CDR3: TGTGCCAGTAGTAATCCGAGCTCCTACGAGCAGTACTTC. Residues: CASSNPSSYEQYF.

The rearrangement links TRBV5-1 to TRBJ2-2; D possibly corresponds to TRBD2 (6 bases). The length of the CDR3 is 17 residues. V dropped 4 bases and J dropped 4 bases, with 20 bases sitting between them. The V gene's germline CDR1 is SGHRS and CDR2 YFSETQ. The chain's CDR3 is CASSRLSGAVVTGELFF. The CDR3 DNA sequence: TGCGCCAGCAGCAGACTCTCGGGAGCCGTTGTCACCGGGGAGCTGTTTTTT.

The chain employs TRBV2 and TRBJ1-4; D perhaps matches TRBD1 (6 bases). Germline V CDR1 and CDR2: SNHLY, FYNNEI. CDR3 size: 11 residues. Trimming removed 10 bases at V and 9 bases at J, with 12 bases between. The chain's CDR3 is CATLTGKKLFF. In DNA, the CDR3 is TGTGCCACCTTAACAGGGAAAAAACTGTTTTTT. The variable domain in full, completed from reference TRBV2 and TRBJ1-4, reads EPEVTQTPSHQVTQMGQEVILRCVPISNHLYFYWYRQILGQKVEFLVSFYNNEISEKSEIFDDQFSVERPDGSNFTLKIRSTKLEDSAMYFCATLTGKKLFFGSGTQLSVL.

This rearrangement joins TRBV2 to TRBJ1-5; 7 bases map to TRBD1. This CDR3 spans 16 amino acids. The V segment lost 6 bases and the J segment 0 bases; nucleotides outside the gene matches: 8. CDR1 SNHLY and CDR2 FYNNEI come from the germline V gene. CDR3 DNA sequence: TGTGCCAGCAGGGGTATAGGGGGCAATAGCAATCAGCCCCAGCATTTT. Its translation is CASRGIGGNSNQPQHF.

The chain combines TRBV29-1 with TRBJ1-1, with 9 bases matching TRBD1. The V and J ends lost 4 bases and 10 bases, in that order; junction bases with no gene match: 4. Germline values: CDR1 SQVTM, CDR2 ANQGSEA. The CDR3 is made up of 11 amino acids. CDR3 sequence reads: CSVGQGVAAFF. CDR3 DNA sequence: TGCAGCGTTGGACAGGGGGTAGCAGCTTTCTTT.

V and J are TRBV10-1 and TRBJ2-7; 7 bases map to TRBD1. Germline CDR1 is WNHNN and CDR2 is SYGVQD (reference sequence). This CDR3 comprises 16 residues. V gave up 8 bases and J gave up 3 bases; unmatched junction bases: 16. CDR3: CASLRKTGKSFYEQYF. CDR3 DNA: TGCGCCAGCCTAAGAAAGACAGGGAAGTCGTTCTACGAGCAGTACTTC.

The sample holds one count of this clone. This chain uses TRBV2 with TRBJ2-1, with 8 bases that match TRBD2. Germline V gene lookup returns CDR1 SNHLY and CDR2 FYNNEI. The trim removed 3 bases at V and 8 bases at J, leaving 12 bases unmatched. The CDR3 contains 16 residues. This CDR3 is CASSESLAGSPDEQFF. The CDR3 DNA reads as TGTGCCAGCAGTGAGAGTCTAGCGGGTAGCCCGGATGAGCAGTTCTTC.

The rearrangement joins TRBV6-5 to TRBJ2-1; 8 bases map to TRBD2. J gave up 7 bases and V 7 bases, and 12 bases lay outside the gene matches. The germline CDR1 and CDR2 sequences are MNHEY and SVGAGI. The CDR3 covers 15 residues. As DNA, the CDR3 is TGTGCCAGCATTTCCAGCGGGAGCGACGGGAATGAGCAGTTCTTC. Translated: CASISSGSDGNEQFF.

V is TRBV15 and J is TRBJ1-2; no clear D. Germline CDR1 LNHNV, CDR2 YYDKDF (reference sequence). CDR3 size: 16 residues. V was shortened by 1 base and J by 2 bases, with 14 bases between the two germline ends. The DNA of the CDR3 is TGTGCCACCAGCAGAGTCGAACGAGGGTACAACTATGGCTACACCTTC. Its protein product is CATSRVERGYNYGYTF.